This T cell receptor beta chain was captured by sequencing in a study of beta chain features in type 1 diabetes. Whole-study findings and limits: Relative to healthy donors, patients appeared to have naive, central memory and Treg TCRB repertoires that were more similar.

About this clone: Its antigen is unidentified.

This CDR3 region has 13 residues. The germline V gene has CDR1 MGHRA and CDR2 YSYEKL. V gave up 9 bases and J gave up 7 bases, with 15 bases separating them. Sequenced material consisted of expressed TCRB transcripts (all of the isolated RNA was reverse transcribed). There were about 3.5 million reads on average in the naive, central memory and regulatory T cell samples. Libraries were prepared by immunoSEQ multiplex PCR; TCRdb keeps only in-frame clonotypes and omits some of them. The table has fewer than 200,000 clones, approximately 13% seen once. Sequencing input: central memory CD4+ T cells from blood. The receptor was derived from a woman under 30 in good health. The chain combines TRBV4-1 with TRBJ2-2; D possibly corresponds to TRBD2 (6 bases). The CDR3 here is CASSGWEDGELFF. The CDR3 nucleotides read TGCGCCAGTTCAGGGTGGGAGGACGGGGAGCTGTTTTTT.